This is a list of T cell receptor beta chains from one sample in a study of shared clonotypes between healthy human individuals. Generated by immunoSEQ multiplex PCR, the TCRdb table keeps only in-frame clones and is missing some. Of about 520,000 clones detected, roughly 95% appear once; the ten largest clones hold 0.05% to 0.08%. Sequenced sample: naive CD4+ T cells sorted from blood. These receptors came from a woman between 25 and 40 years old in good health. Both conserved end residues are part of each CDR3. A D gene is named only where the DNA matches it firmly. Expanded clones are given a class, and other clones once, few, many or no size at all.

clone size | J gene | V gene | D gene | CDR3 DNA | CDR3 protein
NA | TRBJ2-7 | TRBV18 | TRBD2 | TGTGCCAGCTCACCACTGGTAGCGGGAACCTCCGCCCCCTACGAGCAGTACTTC | CASSPLVAGTSAPYEQYF
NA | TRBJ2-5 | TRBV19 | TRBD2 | TGTGCCAGTAGTATAGGAGGGACTAGCGTTCAAGAGACCCAGTACTTC | CASSIGGTSVQETQYF
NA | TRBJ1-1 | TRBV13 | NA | TGTGCCAGCAAGCCAGGGGCGCGTCAGGAAGCTTTCTTT | CASKPGARQEAFF
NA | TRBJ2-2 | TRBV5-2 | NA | TGTGCCAGCAGCCAAGCCGGGGAGCTGTTTTTT | CASSQAGELFF
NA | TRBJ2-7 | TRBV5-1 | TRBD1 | TGCGCCAGCAGCTCTACAGGGGCTCCCTACGAGCAGTACTTC | CASSSTGAPYEQYF
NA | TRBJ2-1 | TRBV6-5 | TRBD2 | TGTGCCAGCAGTTTTAACGGGAGGGCCTATGAGCAGTTCTTC | CASSFNGRAYEQFF
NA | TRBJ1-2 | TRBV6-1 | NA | TGTGCCAGCAGTAAAGGACAATCCGCTAACTATGGCTACACCTTC | CASSKGQSANYGYTF
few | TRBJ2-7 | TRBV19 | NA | TGTGCCAGTAGTATACGTGGGTACGAGCAGTACTTC | CASSIRGYEQYF
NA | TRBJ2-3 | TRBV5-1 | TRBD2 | TGCGCCAGCAGCTTGGTGGTAGCGGGGGGCATCACAGATACGCAGTATTTT | CASSLVVAGGITDTQYF
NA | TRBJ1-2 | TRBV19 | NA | TGTGCCAGTAGCCAAGACATCGGGTATGGCTACACCTTC | CASSQDIGYGYTF
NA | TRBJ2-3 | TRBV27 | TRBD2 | TGTGCCAGCAGGCTAGCGGGAGAGGCTACGCAGTATTTT | CASRLAGEATQYF
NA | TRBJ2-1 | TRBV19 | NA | TGTGCCAGTAGTATAGAGGCCAGCGGGTCGACGAGCTCCTACAATGAGCAGTTCTTC | CASSIEASGSTSSYNEQFF
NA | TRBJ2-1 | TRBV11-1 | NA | TGTGCCAGCAGCTTAAAATTAGTCGATCTAGGGCAGTTCTTC | CASSLKLVDLGQFF
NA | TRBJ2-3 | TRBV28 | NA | TGTGCCAGCAGTTTCCCTACTAGTAGGTCAGATACGCAGTATTTT | CASSFPTSRSDTQYF
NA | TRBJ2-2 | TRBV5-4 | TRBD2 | TGTGCCAGCAGCAGTCCGGGACTAGCGGGAGTTGGGGCCGGGGAGCTGTTTTTT | CASSSPGLAGVGAGELFF
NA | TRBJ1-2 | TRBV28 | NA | TGTGCCAGCAGCCTCCTGGACTATGGCTACACCTTC | CASSLLDYGYTF
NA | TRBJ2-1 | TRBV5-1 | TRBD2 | TGCGCCAGCAGCCCCGACGGAACGGGAGGGCCTGGGGTTGAGCAGTTCTTC | CASSPDGTGGPGVEQFF
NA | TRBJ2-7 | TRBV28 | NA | TGTGCCAGCAGTTCCGGGGTTGGAGGGAGATGGAACGAGCAGTACTTC | CASSSGVGGRWNEQYF
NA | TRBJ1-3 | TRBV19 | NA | TGTGCCAGTAGGTTGAACTCTGGAAACACCATATATTTT | CASRLNSGNTIYF
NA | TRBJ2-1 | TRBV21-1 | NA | TGTGCCAGCAGCAAAGTGCCATCCGGGATACGCTCCTACAATGAGCAGTTCTTC | CASSKVPSGIRSYNEQFF
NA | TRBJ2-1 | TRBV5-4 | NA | TGTGCCAGCCTGAGGGGCGGCAGCTCCTACAATGAGCAGTTCTTC | CASLRGGSSYNEQFF
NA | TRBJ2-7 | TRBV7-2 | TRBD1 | TGTGCCAGCAGCCCCGACAGGGGGCGCGAGCAGTACTTC | CASSPDRGREQYF
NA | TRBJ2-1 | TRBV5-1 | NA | TGCGCCAGCAGTATAGGTAGCTCTGTGAATGAGCAGTTCTTC | CASSIGSSVNEQFF
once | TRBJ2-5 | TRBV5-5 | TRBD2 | TGTGCCAGCAGCACAAGGACTAGTCAGGTCAGGGAGACCCAGTACTTC | CASSTRTSQVRETQYF
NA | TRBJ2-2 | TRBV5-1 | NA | TGCGCCAGCAGCTTGGTAGGGGGAGTAGGCACCGGGGAGCTGTTTTTT | CASSLVGGVGTGELFF
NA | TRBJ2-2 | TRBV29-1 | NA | TGCGCGCGCCGAGGAAACACCGGGGAGCTGTTTTTT | CARRGNTGELFF
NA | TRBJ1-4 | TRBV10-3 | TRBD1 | TGTGCCATCGGAGACAGGGTCTCTGAAAAACTGTTTTTT | CAIGDRVSEKLFF
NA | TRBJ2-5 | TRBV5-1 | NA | TGCGCCAGCAGCTTGACTTCGGAGACCCAGTACTTC | CASSLTSETQYF
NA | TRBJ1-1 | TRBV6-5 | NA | TGTGCCAGCAGTTCTCAGGGAGTTCGCACTGAAGCTTTCTTT | CASSSQGVRTEAFF
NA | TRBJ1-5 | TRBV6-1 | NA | TGTGCCAGCAGTGAAGGACAGACTATGAATCAGCCCCAGCATTTT | CASSEGQTMNQPQHF
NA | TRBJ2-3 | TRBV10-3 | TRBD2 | TGTGCCATCAGTGGGAAGCGGGAGGCCGCAGATACGCAGTATTTT | CAISGKREAADTQYF
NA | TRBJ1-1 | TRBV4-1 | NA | TGCGCCAGCAGCCAGCAAACAGGGCTTACTGAAGCTTTCTTT | CASSQQTGLTEAFF
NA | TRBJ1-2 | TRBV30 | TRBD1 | TGTGCCTGGAGCAGGGGGCGCGATTATGGCTACACCTTC | CAWSRGRDYGYTF
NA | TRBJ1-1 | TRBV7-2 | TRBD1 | TGTGCCAGCAGCCGACAGGGGGTAGGGTTTCCTGAAGCTTTCTTT | CASSRQGVGFPEAFF
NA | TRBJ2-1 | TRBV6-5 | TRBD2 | TGTGCCAGCATCCGGACTAGCGGGAGTGTGGATGAGCAGTTCTTC | CASIRTSGSVDEQFF
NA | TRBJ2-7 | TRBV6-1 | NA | TGTGCCAGCGGTGGCCTAGCTTACTACGAGCAGTACTTC | CASGGLAYYEQYF
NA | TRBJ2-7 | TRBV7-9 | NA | TGTGCCAGCAGCCAAGGACTAAGCACCTACGAGCAGTACTTC | CASSQGLSTYEQYF